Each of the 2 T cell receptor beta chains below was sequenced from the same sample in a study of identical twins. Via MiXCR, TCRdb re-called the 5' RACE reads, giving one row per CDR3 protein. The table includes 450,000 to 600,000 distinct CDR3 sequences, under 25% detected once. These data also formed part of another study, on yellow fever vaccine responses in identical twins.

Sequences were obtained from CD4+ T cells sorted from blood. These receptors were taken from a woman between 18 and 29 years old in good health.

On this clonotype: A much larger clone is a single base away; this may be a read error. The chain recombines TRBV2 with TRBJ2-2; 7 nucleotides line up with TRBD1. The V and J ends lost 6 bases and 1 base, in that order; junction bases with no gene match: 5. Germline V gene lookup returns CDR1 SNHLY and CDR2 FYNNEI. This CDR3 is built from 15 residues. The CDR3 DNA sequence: TGTGCCAGCAGACCCGGGACAGTGAACACCGGGGAGCTGTTTTTT. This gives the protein CASRPGTVNTGELFF.

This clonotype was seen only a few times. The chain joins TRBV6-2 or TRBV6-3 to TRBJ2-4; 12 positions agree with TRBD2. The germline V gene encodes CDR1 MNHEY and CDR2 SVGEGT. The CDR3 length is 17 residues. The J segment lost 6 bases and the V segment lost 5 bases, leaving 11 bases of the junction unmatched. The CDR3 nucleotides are TGTGCCAGCAGTCCCGGACTAGCGGGGACTGGGTCAAACATTCAGTACTTC. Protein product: CASSPGLAGTGSNIQYF.